The rows below give T cell receptor beta chains drawn from one sample of a study of early T cells in non-severe SARS-CoV-2 infection. TCRdb re-derived calls from the 5' RACE reads in MiXCR, one entry per CDR3 protein. The sample has just over 70,000 distinct CDR3 sequences; under 15% are singletons. The specimen was whole blood. All receptors come from an adult who was a healthcare worker with PCR-confirmed SARS-CoV-2 infection or an uninfected control (not recorded which). The CDR3 runs from the conserved cysteine through the conserved F or W. Fields, in order: clone size, V gene, J gene, CDR3 protein. Clone size is not always given. Where it is, it says once, few, many or a class for expanded clones.

-	TRBV7-2	TRBJ2-6	CASSLLPSGANVLTF
-	TRBV5-1	TRBJ2-7	CASSLGSDSYEQYF
many	TRBV6-2/TRBV6-3	TRBJ2-3	CASSPRTSGGMFGDTQYF
many	TRBV11-2	TRBJ2-1	CASSTNEQFF
many	TRBV6-2/TRBV6-3	TRBJ1-6	CASIPGGDTNSPLHF
many	TRBV28	TRBJ1-3	CASSTLRNTIYF
many	TRBV9	TRBJ2-1	CASSRTGTTSEQFF
many	TRBV5-4	TRBJ2-1	CASSTRDRSSYNEQFF
many	TRBV7-2	TRBJ2-7	CASSFRTEGFYEQYF
many	TRBV20-1	TRBJ1-2	CSASVPKGYYGYTF
many	TRBV7-9	TRBJ2-5	CASSLGAGLQETQYF
many	TRBV6-5	TRBJ1-6	CASSYLMGGSPLHF
many	TRBV7-9	TRBJ1-2	CASGATNYGYTF
many	TRBV4-1	TRBJ2-1	CASSQVGRRPYNEQFF
many	TRBV12-3/TRBV12-4	TRBJ2-1	CASSNRDSSRNEQFF
many	TRBV13	TRBJ2-7	CASSLRGEDEQYF
many	TRBV6-2/TRBV6-3	TRBJ2-1	CASSWDRGNYNEQFF
many	TRBV4-3	TRBJ2-2	CASSPDSGELFF
once	TRBV30	TRBJ2-7	CAWEEGASYEQYF
many	TRBV27	TRBJ2-4	CASRRGLEGTPKNIQYF
many	TRBV29-1	TRBJ1-2	CSVEPQFGYGYTF
many	TRBV2	TRBJ1-5	CASSRQGDASNQPQHF